This T cell receptor (beta chain) was recovered during a study of post-analysis software for immune sequencing data. On the study more broadly: Included among the disease courses, which were recorded for the cohort, were relapsing-remitting, secondary progressive and progressive-relapsing multiple sclerosis. Findings and limits, study-wide: Comparison with controls showed significantly lower normalized Chao1 diversity in multiple sclerosis patients. Relative to controls, patients had 4 or 5 TRBV segments at higher frequency, with TRBV5-6, TRBV5-1 and TRBV20-1 among these. Batch-matched samples strongly co-clustered by F measure.

Unique molecular identifiers had been added to the TCR beta cDNA libraries. T cells numbering roughly 1 to 10 million yielded 450,000 to 500,000 cDNA molecules. TCRdb reanalysed the PCR reads using MiXCR and keeps one entry per CDR3 protein. The sample holds about 820,000 distinct CDR3 sequences, around 53% seen once. The CDR3 is 16 amino acids. The germline V and J ends were trimmed by 0 bases and 3 bases, with 18 bases remaining between them. The germline V gene has CDR1 DFQATT and CDR2 SNEGSKA (reference sequence). A remark on this clonotype: The antigen remains unidentified.

Sequencing was carried out using blood. The chain employs TRBV20-1 and TRBJ2-7; D is possibly TRBD1 or TRBD2 (5 bases each). The clonotype comes from a girl under 18 with multiple sclerosis. CDR3 region: CSAREPGRLRDYEQYF. The CDR3 DNA is TGCAGTGCTAGAGAGCCGGGACGCCTGAGGGACTACGAGCAGTACTTC.